Reported below is one T cell receptor (beta chain). This record belongs to a study of neurological immune-mediated disorders. TCRdb reprocessed the 5' RACE reads with MiXCR, giving one entry per CDR3 protein. The data show 48,000 or so distinct CDR3 sequences, 10% seen once. The CDR3 runs 13 residues. Germline values: CDR1 DFQATT, CDR2 SNEGSKA (reference sequence). Trimming removed 5 bases at V and 0 bases at J, with 11 bases between. The receptor comes from a woman in her thirties or forties with HTLV-1-associated myelopathy (HAM/TSP). The rearrangement uses TRBV20-1 and TRBJ2-7, with no clear D. The specimen was PBMCs. The CDR3: CSALSTNSYEQYF. CDR3 coding DNA: TGCAGTGCTCTTTCCACCAACTCCTACGAGCAGTACTTC.